The 15 T cell receptor beta chains below come from one sample, sequenced in a study of blood T cell repertoires in COVID-19. Profiling relied on immunoSEQ multiplex PCR, and the TCRdb table lists in-frame clones only, not all of them. Of 200,000 to 250,000 clones listed, 84% are singletons. Sequencing input: peripheral blood. These TCRs come from a woman older than 75 with active or convalescent COVID-19.

The sample holds a few counts of this clone. This chain uses TRBV15 with TRBJ2-5; 8 nucleotides line up with TRBD1. The germline V gene encodes CDR1 LNHNV and CDR2 YYDKDF (reference sequence). The junction had 14 bases not matched to a gene; V was cut back by 0 bases and J by 5 bases. This CDR3 is 18 amino acids long. The chain's CDR3 is CATSRDFRGLTRAETQYF. CDR3 DNA sequence: TGTGCCACCAGCAGAGATTTCAGGGGGCTCACCCGGGCGGAGACCCAGTACTTC.

The rearrangement uses TRBV9 and TRBJ2-3; 8 bases match TRBD2. CDR1 and CDR2 from the germline V gene are SGDLS and YYNGEE. The CDR3 contains 16 residues. V was pared by 0 bases and J by 1 base, with 4 bases of the junction left unmatched. In DNA form, the CDR3 reads TGTGCCAGCAGCGTAGACGGAGCGGGAGGCACAGATACGCAGTATTTT. Translated: CASSVDGAGGTDTQYF.

The rearrangement joins TRBV18 to TRBJ1-1; 9 positions agree with TRBD1. Germline V lookup: CDR1 KGHSH, CDR2 LQKENI. CDR3 length: 15 amino acids. V dropped 5 bases and J dropped 2; count of bases not matched to a gene: 6. CDR3 nucleotides: TGTGCCAGCTCAAACCGGGACAGGGCAAACACTGAAGCTTTCTTT. This sequence encodes CASSNRDRANTEAFF. Full variable domain (outside the CDR3, taken from reference TRBV18 and TRBJ1-1): NAGVMQNPRHLVRRRGQEARLRCSPMKGHSHVYWYRQLPEEGLKFMVYLQKENIIDESGMPKERFSAEFPKEGPSILRIQQVVRGDSAAYFCASSNRDRANTEAFFGQGTRLTVV.

This clone was counted a single time. The chain couples TRBV18 to TRBJ2-3; the D is unclear. CDR3 length: 14 residues. Germline CDR1 KGHSH, CDR2 LQKENI. Between the trimmed V and J ends, which lost 3 bases and 6 bases, there was a span of 13 bases. The CDR3, as DNA: TGTGCCAGCTCACCCCTCCCGGGTACGGATACGCAGTATTTT. Its translation: CASSPLPGTDTQYF.

The rearrangement links TRBV5-1 to TRBJ2-2; the match to TRBD2 covers 11 bases. Germline V lookup: CDR1 SGHRS, CDR2 YFSETQ. The CDR3 sequence is 14 residues long. Trimming cost V 0 bases and J 10 bases; bases outside gene matches: 2. CDR3 sequence: CASSLETSGAELFF. DNA for the CDR3: TGCGCCAGCAGCTTGGAGACTAGCGGGGCGGAGCTGTTTTTT.

This clone has just one count. V gene TRBV12-3 or TRBV12-4 combines with J gene TRBJ2-7, with TRBD2 as a possible D gene (5 bases). The CDR3 contains 13 residues. The ends were cut back, 5 bases at V and 7 bases at J, with 15 bases in the middle. The CDR3 region is CASSILLRGEQYF. Written as DNA, the CDR3 is TGTGCCAGCAGTATCCTACTTCGGGGAGAGCAGTACTTC.

In regard to this clone: Other DNA sequences in this sample translate to the same CDR3. The chain is built from TRBV18 and TRBJ2-4, with D tentatively TRBD2 (5 bases). V lost 3 bases to trimming and J lost 0 bases, with 9 bases between them. This CDR3 region has 15 residues. Looked up from germline, CDR1 is KGHSH and CDR2 is LQKENI. As DNA, the CDR3 is TGTGCCAGCTCACCTGTGCGGGTAGCCAAAAACATTCAGTACTTC. Amino acid sequence: CASSPVRVAKNIQYF. Looking up the rest from reference TRBV18 and TRBJ2-4 gives the full variable domain: NAGVMQNPRHLVRRRGQEARLRCSPMKGHSHVYWYRQLPEEGLKFMVYLQKENIIDESGMPKERFSAEFPKEGPSILRIQQVVRGDSAAYFCASSPVRVAKNIQYFGAGTRLSVL.

The chain joins TRBV18 to TRBJ2-1; D is undetermined. CDR3 length: 15 amino acids. Deletions cut 0 bases from V and 2 bases from J, with 8 bases between. The germline CDR1 and CDR2 sequences are KGHSH and LQKENI. The CDR3 spells CASSPPDSTYNEQFF. The CDR3 DNA reads as TGTGCCAGCTCACCACCGGATAGCACCTACAATGAGCAGTTCTTC.

The chain has TRBV2 and TRBJ2-7; D is undetermined. CDR1 SNHLY and CDR2 FYNNEI come from the germline V gene. Trimming removed 4 bases at V and 2 bases at J, with 9 bases between. The CDR3 has 13 residues. The CDR3 DNA sequence: TGTGCCAGCAGTGGTAACCGGGCCTACGAGCAGTACTTC. Its translation: CASSGNRAYEQYF. Looking up the rest from reference TRBV2 and TRBJ2-7 gives the full variable domain: EPEVTQTPSHQVTQMGQEVILRCVPISNHLYFYWYRQILGQKVEFLVSFYNNEISEKSEIFDDQFSVERPDGSNFTLKIRSTKLEDSAMYFCASSGNRAYEQYFGPGTRLTVT.

The chain carries TRBV7-2 and TRBJ2-1, with a tentative D call TRBD2 (5 bases). CDR3 size: 15 residues. Trimming took off 2 bases at V and 4 bases at J, with 12 bases between the two ends. Germline V CDR1 and CDR2: SGHTA, FQGNSA. CDR3 sequence reads: CASSLLAGFYNEQFF. Written as DNA, the CDR3 is TGTGCCAGCAGCTTACTAGCTGGATTTTACAATGAGCAGTTCTTC.

V usage is TRBV6-6 and J usage is TRBJ2-5; 8 nucleotides agree with TRBD2. The CDR3 spans 16 residues. V trimming: 3 bases; J trimming: 5 bases; junction bases outside the gene matches: 11. Per the germline V gene, CDR1 is MNHNY and CDR2 is SVGAGI (reference sequence). The CDR3 DNA reads TGTGCCAGCAGTTATATAGCTAGCGGGTTCCAGGAGACCCAGTACTTC. Translating gives CASSYIASGFQETQYF.

This clone was counted a single time. This sequence joins TRBV5-4 and TRBJ2-5; the match to TRBD2 covers 15 bases. With V trimmed by 4 bases and J by 5 bases, 6 bases remained unmatched. The CDR3 runs 16 residues. Germline loops: CDR1 SGHNT, CDR2 YYREEE (reference sequence). The CDR3 bases are TGTGCCAGCAGCAAGGGACTAGCGGGAGGAGTGGAGACCCAGTACTTC. Translation: CASSKGLAGGVETQYF.

The genes are TRBV10-3 and TRBJ2-2; 9 positions agree with TRBD1. CDR1 and CDR2 from the germline V gene are ENHRY and SYGVKD. Trimming cost V 7 bases and J 3 bases; bases outside gene matches: 6. The length of the CDR3 is 15 residues. For the CDR3, the DNA is TGTGCCATCAAACAGGGGGCGATGGACACCGGGGAGCTGTTTTTT. This encodes CAIKQGAMDTGELFF.

The J gene is TRBJ2-6, the V gene TRBV20-1; tentatively, D is TRBD1 (6 bases). V dropped 3 bases and J dropped 3 bases, with 9 bases sitting between them. Germline-derived CDR1 and CDR2 are DFQATT and SNEGSKA (reference sequence). The CDR3 has 14 residues. The CDR3 protein is CSASTGRGANVLTF. The CDR3 nucleotides are TGCAGTGCTAGTACAGGGCGTGGGGCCAACGTCCTGACTTTC.

This clone was found a few times. J is TRBJ2-2 and V is TRBV6-4; TRBD2 matches 8 bases. CDR1 and CDR2 from the germline V gene are MRHNA and SNTAGT. The V gene end was trimmed by 8 bases and the J gene end by 0 bases; junction bases not matched to a gene: 14. The CDR3 extends over 18 amino acids. The CDR3 nucleotides are TGTGCCAGCGACCGACCGGGGGCGGGAGGACCGAACACCGGGGAGCTGTTTTTT. It translates to CASDRPGAGGPNTGELFF.